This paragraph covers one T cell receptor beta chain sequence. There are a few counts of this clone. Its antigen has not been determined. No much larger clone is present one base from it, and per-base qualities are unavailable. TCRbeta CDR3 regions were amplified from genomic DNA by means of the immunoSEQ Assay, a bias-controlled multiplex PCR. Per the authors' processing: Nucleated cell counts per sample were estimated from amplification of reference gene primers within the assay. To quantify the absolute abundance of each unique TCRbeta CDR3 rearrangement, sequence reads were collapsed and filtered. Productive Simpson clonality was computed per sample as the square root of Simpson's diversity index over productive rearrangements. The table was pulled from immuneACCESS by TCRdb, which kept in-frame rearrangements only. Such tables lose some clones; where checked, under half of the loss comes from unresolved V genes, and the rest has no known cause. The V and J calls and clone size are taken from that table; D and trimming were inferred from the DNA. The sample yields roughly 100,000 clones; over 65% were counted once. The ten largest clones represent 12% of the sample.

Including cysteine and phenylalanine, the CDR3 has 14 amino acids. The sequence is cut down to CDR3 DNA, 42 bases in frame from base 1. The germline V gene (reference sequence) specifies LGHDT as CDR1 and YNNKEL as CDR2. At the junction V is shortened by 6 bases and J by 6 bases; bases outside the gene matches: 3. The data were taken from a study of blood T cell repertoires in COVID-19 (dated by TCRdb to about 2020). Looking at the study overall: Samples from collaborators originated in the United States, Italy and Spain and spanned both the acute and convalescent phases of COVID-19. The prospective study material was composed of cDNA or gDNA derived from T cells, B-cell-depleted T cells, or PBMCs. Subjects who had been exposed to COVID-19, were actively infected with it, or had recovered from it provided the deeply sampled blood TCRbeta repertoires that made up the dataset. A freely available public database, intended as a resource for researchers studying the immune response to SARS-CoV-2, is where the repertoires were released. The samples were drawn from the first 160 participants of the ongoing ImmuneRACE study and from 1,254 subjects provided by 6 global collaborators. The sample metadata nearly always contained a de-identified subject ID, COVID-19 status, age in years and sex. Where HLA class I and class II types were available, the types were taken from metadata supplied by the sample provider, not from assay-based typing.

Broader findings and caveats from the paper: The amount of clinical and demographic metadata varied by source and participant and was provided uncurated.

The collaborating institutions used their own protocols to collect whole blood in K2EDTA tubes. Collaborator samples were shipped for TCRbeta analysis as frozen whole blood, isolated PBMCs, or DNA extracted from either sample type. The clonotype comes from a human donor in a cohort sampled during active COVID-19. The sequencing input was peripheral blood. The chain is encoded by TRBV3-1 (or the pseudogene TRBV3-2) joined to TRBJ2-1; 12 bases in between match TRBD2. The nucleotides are TGTGCCAGCAGTCTAGCGGGGGGGAGCAATGAGCAGTTCTTC. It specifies CASSLAGGSNEQFF.